This T cell receptor (beta chain) was documented in a study of T cells in localized non-small cell lung cancer. Study results and limitations: The study detected a median approximately 55 of the top 100 tumor clones in adjacent lung. Higher blood T cell density went with longer overall survival. Uninvolved adjacent lung had more T cell clonality than any other tissue, topping tumor.

Germline values: CDR1 LNHDA, CDR2 SQIVND (reference sequence). V was cut by 4 bases and J by 4 bases, with 16 bases left in between. The CDR3 is made up of 16 amino acids. Worth noting for this clone: As yet, its antigen is unknown.

Repertoires were generated with immunoSEQ multiplex PCR, while TCRdb's copy carries only in-frame clones and drops some. Altogether 40,000 to 55,000 clones are present, about four fifths being singletons, with the ten largest covering 17%. This clonotype originated in a man aged 40-75 years with stage III lung adenocarcinoma. The chain is built from TRBV19 and TRBJ2-2, with a tentative D call TRBD2 (7 bases). The sample in question was peripheral blood mononuclear cells, obtained before any cancer treatment. The CDR3 coding sequence is TGTGCCAGTAGTAAATTGGGGGGGCTAATCACCGGGGAGCTGTTTTTT. It is translated as CASSKLGGLITGELFF.